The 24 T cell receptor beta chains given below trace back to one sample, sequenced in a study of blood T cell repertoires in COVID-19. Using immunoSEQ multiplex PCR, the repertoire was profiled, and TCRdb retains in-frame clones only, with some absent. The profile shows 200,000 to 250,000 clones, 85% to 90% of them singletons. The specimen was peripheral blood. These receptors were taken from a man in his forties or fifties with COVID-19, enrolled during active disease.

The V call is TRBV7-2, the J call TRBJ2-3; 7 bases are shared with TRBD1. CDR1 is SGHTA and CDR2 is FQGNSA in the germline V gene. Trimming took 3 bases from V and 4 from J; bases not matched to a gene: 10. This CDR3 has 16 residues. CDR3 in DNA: TGTGCCAGCAGCTTTGCCCTAACAGGGGACGCAGATACGCAGTATTTT. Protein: CASSFALTGDADTQYF. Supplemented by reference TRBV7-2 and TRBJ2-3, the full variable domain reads GAGVSQSPSNKVTEKGKDVELRCDPISGHTALYWYRQSLGQGLEFLIYFQGNSAPDKSGLPSDRFSAERTGGSVSTLTIQRTQQEDSAVYLCASSFALTGDADTQYFGPGTRLTVL.

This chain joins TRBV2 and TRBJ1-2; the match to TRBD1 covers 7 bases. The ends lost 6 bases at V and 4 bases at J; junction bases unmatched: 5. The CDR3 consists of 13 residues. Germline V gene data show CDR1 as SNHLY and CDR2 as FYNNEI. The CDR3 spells CASRRGTAYGYTF. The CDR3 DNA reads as TGTGCCAGCAGAAGGGGGACAGCCTATGGCTACACCTTC.

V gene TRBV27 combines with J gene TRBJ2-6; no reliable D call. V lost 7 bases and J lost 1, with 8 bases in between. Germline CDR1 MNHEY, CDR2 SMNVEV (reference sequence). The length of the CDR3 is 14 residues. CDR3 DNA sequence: TGTGCCAGCAACCCGGGTTCTGGGGCCAACGTCCTGACTTTC. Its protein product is CASNPGSGANVLTF. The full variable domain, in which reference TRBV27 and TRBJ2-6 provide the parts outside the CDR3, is EAQVTQNPRYLITVTGKKLTVTCSQNMNHEYMSWYRQDPGLGLRQIYYSMNVEVTDKGDVPEGYKVSRKEKRNFPLILESPSPNQTSLYFCASNPGSGANVLTFGAGSRLTVL.

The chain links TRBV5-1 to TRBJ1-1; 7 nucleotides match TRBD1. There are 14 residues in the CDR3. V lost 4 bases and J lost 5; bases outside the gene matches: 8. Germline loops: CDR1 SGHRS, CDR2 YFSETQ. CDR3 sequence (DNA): TGCGCCAGCAGCGGGGGGACAGCTGGTACTGAAGCTTTCTTT. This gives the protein CASSGGTAGTEAFF.

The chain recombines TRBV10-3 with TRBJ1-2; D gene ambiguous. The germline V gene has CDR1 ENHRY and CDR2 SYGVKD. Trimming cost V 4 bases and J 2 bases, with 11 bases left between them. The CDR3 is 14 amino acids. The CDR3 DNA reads TGTGCCATCAGTGGACTAACAAGCAACTATGGCTACACCTTC. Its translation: CAISGLTSNYGYTF.

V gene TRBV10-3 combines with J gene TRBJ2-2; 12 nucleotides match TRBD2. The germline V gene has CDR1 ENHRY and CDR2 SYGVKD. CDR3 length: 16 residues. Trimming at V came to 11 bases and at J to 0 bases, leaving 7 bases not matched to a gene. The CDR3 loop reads CASGLAGPTNTGELFF. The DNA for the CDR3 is TGTGCCTCTGGACTAGCGGGACCAACGAACACCGGGGAGCTGTTTTTT.

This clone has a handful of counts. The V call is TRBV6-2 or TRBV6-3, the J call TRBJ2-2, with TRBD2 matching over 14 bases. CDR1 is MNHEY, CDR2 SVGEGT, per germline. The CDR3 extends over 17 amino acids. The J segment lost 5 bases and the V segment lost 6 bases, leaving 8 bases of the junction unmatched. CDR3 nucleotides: TGTGCCAGCAGCCACGGGGGGACTAGCGGGAGTACCGGGGAGCTGTTTTTT. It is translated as CASSHGGTSGSTGELFF.

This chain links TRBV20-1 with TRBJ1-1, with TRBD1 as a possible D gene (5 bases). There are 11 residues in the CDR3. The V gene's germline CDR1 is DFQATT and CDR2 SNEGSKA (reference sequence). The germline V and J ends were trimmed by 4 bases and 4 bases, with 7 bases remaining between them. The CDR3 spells CSANGGTEAFF. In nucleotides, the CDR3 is TGCAGTGCTAACGGGGGCACTGAAGCTTTCTTT.

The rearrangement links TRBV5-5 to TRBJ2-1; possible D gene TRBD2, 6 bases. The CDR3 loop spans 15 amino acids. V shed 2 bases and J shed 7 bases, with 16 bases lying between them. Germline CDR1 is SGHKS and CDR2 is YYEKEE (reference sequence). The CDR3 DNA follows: TGTGCCAGCAGCTTATCGGTCGGGAGTATGAATGAGCAGTTCTTC. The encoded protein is CASSLSVGSMNEQFF.

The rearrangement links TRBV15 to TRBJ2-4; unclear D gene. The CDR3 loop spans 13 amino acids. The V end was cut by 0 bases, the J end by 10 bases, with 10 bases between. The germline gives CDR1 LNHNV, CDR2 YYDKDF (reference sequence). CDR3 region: CATSRDPGEIQYF. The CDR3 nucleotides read TGTGCCACCAGCAGAGATCCGGGTGAAATTCAGTACTTC.

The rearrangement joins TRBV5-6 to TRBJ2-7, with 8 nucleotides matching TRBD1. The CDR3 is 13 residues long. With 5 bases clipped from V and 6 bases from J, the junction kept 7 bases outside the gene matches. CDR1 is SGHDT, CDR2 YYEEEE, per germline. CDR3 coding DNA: TGTGCCAGCAGTTATCCGGGGACAGGCGAGCAGTACTTC. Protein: CASSYPGTGEQYF.

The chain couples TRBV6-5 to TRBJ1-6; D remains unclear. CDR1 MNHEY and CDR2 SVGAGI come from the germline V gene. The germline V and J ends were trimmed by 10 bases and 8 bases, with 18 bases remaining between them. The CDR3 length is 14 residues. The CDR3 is CATADRVYDSPLHF. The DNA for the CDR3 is TGTGCCACCGCCGATCGAGTATACGATTCACCCCTCCACTTT.

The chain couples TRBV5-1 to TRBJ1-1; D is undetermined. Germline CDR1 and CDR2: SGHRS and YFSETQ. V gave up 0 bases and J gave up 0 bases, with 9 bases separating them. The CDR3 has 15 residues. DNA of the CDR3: TGCGCCAGCAGCTTGGGGGCAGCTATGAACACTGAAGCTTTCTTT. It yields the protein CASSLGAAMNTEAFF.

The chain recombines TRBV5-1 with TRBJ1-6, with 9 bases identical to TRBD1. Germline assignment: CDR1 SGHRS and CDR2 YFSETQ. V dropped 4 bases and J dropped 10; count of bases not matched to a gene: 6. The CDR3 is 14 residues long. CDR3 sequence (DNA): TGCGCCAGCAGCCTTCCGGGACAGGGATCACCCCTCCACTTT. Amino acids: CASSLPGQGSPLHF.

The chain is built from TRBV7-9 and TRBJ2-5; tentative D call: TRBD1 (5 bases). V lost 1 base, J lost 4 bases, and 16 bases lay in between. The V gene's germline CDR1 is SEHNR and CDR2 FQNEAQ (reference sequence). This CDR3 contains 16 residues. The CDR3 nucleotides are TGTGCCAGCAGCTTAGGGGGCGTCACGCGCGGAGAGACCCAGTACTTC. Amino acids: CASSLGGVTRGETQYF.

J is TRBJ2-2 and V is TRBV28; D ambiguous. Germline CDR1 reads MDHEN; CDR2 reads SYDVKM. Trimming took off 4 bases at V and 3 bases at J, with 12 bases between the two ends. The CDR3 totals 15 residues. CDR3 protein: CASSSTTSHTGELFF. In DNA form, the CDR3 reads TGTGCCAGCAGTTCGACGACAAGTCACACCGGGGAGCTGTTTTTT.

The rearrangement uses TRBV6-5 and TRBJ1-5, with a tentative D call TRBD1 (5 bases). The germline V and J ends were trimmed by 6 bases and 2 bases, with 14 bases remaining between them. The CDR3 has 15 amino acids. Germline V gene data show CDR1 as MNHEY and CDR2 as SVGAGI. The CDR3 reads CASSSMTDRNQPQHF. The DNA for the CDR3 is TGTGCCAGCAGCTCAATGACAGACCGCAATCAGCCCCAGCATTTT.

CDR3 bases: TGTGCCAGCAGTGATATAACGGGGGGTGGCTATGAGCAGTTCTTC. It codes for CASSDITGGGYEQFF. The rearrangement joins TRBV2 to TRBJ2-1; 7 bases are a match to TRBD2. Germline CDR1 SNHLY, CDR2 FYNNEI. The CDR3 length is 15 residues. The ends lost 3 bases at V and 8 bases at J; junction bases unmatched: 10.

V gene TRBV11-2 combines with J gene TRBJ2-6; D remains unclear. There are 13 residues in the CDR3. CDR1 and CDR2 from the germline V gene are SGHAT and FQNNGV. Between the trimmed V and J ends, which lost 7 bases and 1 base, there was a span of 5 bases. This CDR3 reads CASTPSGANVLTF. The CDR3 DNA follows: TGTGCCAGCACCCCTTCTGGGGCCAACGTCCTGACTTTC.

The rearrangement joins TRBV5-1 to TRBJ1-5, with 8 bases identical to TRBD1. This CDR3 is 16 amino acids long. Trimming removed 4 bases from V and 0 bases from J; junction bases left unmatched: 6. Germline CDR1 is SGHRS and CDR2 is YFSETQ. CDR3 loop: CASSLGQGGSNQPQHF. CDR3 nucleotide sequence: TGCGCCAGCAGCCTCGGACAGGGCGGTAGCAATCAGCCCCAGCATTTT.

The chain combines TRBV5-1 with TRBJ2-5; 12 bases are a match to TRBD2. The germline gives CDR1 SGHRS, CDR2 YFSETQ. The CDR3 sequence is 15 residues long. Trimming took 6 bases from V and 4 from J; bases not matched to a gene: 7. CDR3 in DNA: TGCGCCAGCACACCTAGCGGGGGGGCCGTAGAGACCCAGTACTTC. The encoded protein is CASTPSGGAVETQYF.

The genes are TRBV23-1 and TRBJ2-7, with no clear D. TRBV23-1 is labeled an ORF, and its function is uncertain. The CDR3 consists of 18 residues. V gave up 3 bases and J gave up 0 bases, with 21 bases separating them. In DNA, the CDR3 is TGCGCCAGCAGTCACTTGGAGAACTCCCTCTCAAGCTCCTACGAGCAGTACTTC. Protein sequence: CASSHLENSLSSSYEQYF.

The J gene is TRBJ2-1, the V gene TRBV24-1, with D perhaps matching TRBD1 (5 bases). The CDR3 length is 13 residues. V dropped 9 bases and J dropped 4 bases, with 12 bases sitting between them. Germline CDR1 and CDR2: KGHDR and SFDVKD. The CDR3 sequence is CATALGDYNEQFF. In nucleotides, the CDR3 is TGTGCCACCGCTCTAGGGGATTACAATGAGCAGTTCTTC.

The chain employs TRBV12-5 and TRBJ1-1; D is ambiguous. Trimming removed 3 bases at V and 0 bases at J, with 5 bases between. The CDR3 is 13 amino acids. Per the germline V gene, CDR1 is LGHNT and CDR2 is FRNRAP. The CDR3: CASGLDMNTEAFF. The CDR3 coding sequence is TGTGCTAGTGGTTTAGACATGAACACTGAAGCTTTCTTT.